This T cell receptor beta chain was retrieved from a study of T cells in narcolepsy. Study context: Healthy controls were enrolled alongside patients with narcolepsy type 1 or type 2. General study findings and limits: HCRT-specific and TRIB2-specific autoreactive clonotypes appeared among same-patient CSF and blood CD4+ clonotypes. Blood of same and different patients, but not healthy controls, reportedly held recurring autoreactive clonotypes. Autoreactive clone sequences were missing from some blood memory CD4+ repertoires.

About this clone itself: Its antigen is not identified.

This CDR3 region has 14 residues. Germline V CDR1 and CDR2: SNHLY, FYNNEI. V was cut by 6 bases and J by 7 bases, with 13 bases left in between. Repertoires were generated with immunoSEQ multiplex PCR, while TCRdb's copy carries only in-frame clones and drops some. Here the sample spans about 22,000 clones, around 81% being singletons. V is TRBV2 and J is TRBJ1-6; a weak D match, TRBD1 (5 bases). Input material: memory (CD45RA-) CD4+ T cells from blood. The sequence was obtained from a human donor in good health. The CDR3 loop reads CASSIQKGNSPLHF. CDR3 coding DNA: TGTGCCAGCAGCATTCAGAAGGGGAATTCACCCCTCCACTTT.